Listed below are T cell receptor beta chains from one sample, sequenced in a study of regulatory T cells in long-lasting Graves disease. TCRdb processed the multiplex PCR reads anew with MiXCR; each CDR3 protein has one entry. The sample holds around 330,000 distinct CDR3 sequences, about a sixth seen once. The sample consisted of peripheral blood mononuclear cells (PBMCs), taken at new diagnosis, from a patient treated with antithyroid drugs. These receptors originate from a female donor with Graves disease. The CDR3 runs from the conserved cysteine through the conserved F or W. D genes are given only for firm matches. Clone size, where shown, is once, few, many, or a class for clones that have expanded.

clone_size,v_call,cdr3_length,j_call,d_call,cdr3_nt,cdr3_aa
few,TRBV5-1,15,TRBJ2-5,NA,TGTGCCAGCAGCTCCGGGACAACCGACCGTGGGGCCCAGTACTTC,CASSSGTTDRGAQYF
many,TRBV18,15,TRBJ2-5,NA,TGTGCCAGCTCACCACCCACCCGGAACGGAGAGACCCAGTACTTC,CASSPPTRNGETQYF
many,TRBV20-1,13,TRBJ1-1,NA,TGCAGTGTCAGCCCCCAGCAGAACACTGAAGCTTTCTTT,CSVSPQQNTEAFF
few,TRBV7-8,15,TRBJ2-1,TRBD2,TGTGCCAGCAGCTTAGCCCCGGGGACTAGCCATGAGCAGTTCTTC,CASSLAPGTSHEQFF
few,TRBV29-1,13,TRBJ1-6,NA,TGCAGCGTGTCACCGGGACAAAATTCACCCCTCCACTTT,CSVSPGQNSPLHF
few,TRBV2,18,TRBJ2-2,TRBD2,TGTGCCAGCAGACCGTCGGGGGGGAGGGCTAGGGACACCGGGGAGCTGTTTTTT,CASRPSGGRARDTGELFF
NA,TRBV2,10,TRBJ1-1,NA,TGTGCCAGCAGTGCGAATGAAGCTTTCTTT,CASSANEAFF
many,TRBV12-3/TRBV12-4,13,TRBJ1-1,NA,TGTGCCAGCAGCCACAGGGTCGGCACTGAAGCTTTCTTT,CASSHRVGTEAFF
NA,TRBV15,17,TRBJ2-2,NA,TGTGCCACCAGCAGAGATGGCCCATTGCTAGTATCCGGGGAGCTGTTTTTT,CATSRDGPLLVSGELFF
many,TRBV5-5,15,TRBJ2-3,NA,TGTGCCAGCCACACTATGACAGCAGGCACAGATACGCAGTATTTT,CASHTMTAGTDTQYF
few,TRBV20-1,17,TRBJ2-2,NA,TGCAGTGCTAGGGGATTCGGGGCCCAGGCGAACACCGGGGAGCTGTTTTTT,CSARGFGAQANTGELFF
few,TRBV5-1,16,TRBJ2-7,TRBD2,TGTGCCAGCAGCTCCCGACTAGCGGGACAGCCCTACGAGCAGTACTTC,CASSSRLAGQPYEQYF
NA,TRBV9,15,TRBJ1-6,NA,TGTGCCAGCAGCGTAGGTTCCCAGGGCGATCCACCCCTCCACTTT,CASSVGSQGDPPLHF
NA,TRBV29-1,15,TRBJ1-1,NA,TGCAGCGTTGGGGGGGGGGCCTTGGGGAACACTGAAGCTTTCTTT,CSVGGGALGNTEAFF
many,TRBV7-9,15,TRBJ2-7,NA,TGTGCCAGCAGCCCCCGGGGGACACCATCCTACGAGCAGTACTTC,CASSPRGTPSYEQYF
many,TRBV10-3,17,TRBJ2-3,NA,TGTGCCATCAGGACCGGGACCCCCTTCCCCCCCACAGATACGCAGTATTTT,CAIRTGTPFPPTDTQYF
many,TRBV28,17,TRBJ2-3,NA,TGTGCCAGCAGTTCCGACCTCGCGGGGCTGAAGGCAGATACGCAGTATTTT,CASSSDLAGLKADTQYF
NA,TRBV12-3/TRBV12-4,16,TRBJ1-4,NA,TGTGCCAGCAGTTGGGACCAAGCGGCAACTAATGAAAAACTGTTTTTT,CASSWDQAATNEKLFF
many,TRBV7-9,15,TRBJ2-5,TRBD2,TGTGCCAGCAGCTCACACCGACTAGCGTCGGAGACCCAGTACTTC,CASSSHRLASETQYF
many,TRBV6-1,13,TRBJ1-4,NA,TGTGCCAGCAGTGTTCCAGGCGATGAAAAACTGTTTTTT,CASSVPGDEKLFF
many,TRBV9,18,TRBJ2-2,NA,TGTGCCAGCAGCCTCAGCCGGGCCGGCAGACCGAACACCGGGGAGCTGTTTTTT,CASSLSRAGRPNTGELFF
NA,TRBV12-3/TRBV12-4,17,TRBJ2-5,TRBD2,TGTGCCAGCAGTTTAGCTGGGCTAGCGGTTGGGGGTGAGACCCAGTACTTC,CASSLAGLAVGGETQYF
many,TRBV2,15,TRBJ1-1,NA,TGTGCCAGCAGACGACTCAGGGGAGCGAACACTGAAGCTTTCTTT,CASRRLRGANTEAFF
many,TRBV6-2/TRBV6-3,13,TRBJ2-3,TRBD2,TGTGCCAGCAACGGGAGGGCCACAGATACGCAGTATTTT,CASNGRATDTQYF
NA,TRBV7-2,16,TRBJ2-5,NA,TGTGCCAGCAGCTTGCGACAGGGCGGGGTATGGAAGACCCAGTACTTC,CASSLRQGGVWKTQYF
many,TRBV6-5,14,TRBJ1-5,NA,TGTGCCAGCAGTTACGGCCGGCAGGGTAAGCCCCAGCATTTT,CASSYGRQGKPQHF
many,TRBV9,15,TRBJ2-1,TRBD2,TGTGCCAGCAGCGTAGATGGGACTAACTACAATGAGCAGTTCTTC,CASSVDGTNYNEQFF
few,TRBV4-2,17,TRBJ2-7,TRBD1,TGTGCCAGCAGCCCCACCGCGAGGGGGACAGGGTCCTACGAGCAGTACTTC,CASSPTARGTGSYEQYF
many,TRBV4-2,18,TRBJ2-7,NA,TGTGCCAGCAGCCAAGCTGAGGGGGGGTCGGGACTAAAACACGAGCAGTACTTC,CASSQAEGGSGLKHEQYF
many,TRBV2,14,TRBJ2-7,NA,TGTGCCAGCAATTTCAAAGGGCCATCCTACGAGCAGTACTTC,CASNFKGPSYEQYF
many,TRBV29-1,15,TRBJ2-3,TRBD2,TGCAGCGTGTGGGGACTAGCGGGACCCCCAGATACGCAGTATTTT,CSVWGLAGPPDTQYF
many,TRBV2,15,TRBJ2-1,TRBD2,TGTGCCAGCAGGGGGACCGGGACTAGAACCAATGAGCAGTTCTTC,CASRGTGTRTNEQFF
many,TRBV28,16,TRBJ1-5,TRBD1,TGTGCCAGCAGTGTTTACCAGGGACAGGGCAATCAGCCCCAGCATTTT,CASSVYQGQGNQPQHF
many,TRBV11-2,15,TRBJ2-7,TRBD2,TGTGCCAGCAGAAAGAAAAGCGGGATACCCTACGAGCAGTACTTC,CASRKKSGIPYEQYF
few,TRBV11-2,19,TRBJ2-7,TRBD2,TGTGCCAGCAGCCGCCGGATCACCGAGGCTAGCGGGAGGGCGAGGGAGCAGTACTTC,CASSRRITEASGRAREQYF
NA,TRBV20-1,15,TRBJ2-5,NA,TGCAGTGCTAGAGATCTAAGGAGTCAGGGGGAGACCCAGTACTTC,CSARDLRSQGETQYF
many,TRBV30,11,TRBJ2-5,NA,TGTGCCTGGAGTGCTCTAGGGACCCAGTACTTC,CAWSALGTQYF
NA,TRBV14,14,TRBJ2-7,TRBD2,TGTGCCAGCAGAAGAAGCGGGGACTCCTACGAGCAGTACTTC,CASRRSGDSYEQYF
many,TRBV15,14,TRBJ2-7,TRBD1,TGTGCCACCAGCAGAGATCCGGACAGGGACGAGCAGTACTTC,CATSRDPDRDEQYF
many,TRBV28,16,TRBJ2-7,TRBD2,TGTGCCAGCAGCTTTGCCCAGACTAGCGAGGGGGACGAGCAGTACTTC,CASSFAQTSEGDEQYF
many,TRBV12-3/TRBV12-4,18,TRBJ1-3,NA,TGTGCCAGCAGTTTATTTACAGTACGAATCCGCTCTGGAAACACCATATATTTT,CASSLFTVRIRSGNTIYF
many,TRBV12-3/TRBV12-4,15,TRBJ2-1,TRBD1,TGTGCCAGCTTGCCGGGACAGGGCTTCTACAATGAGCAGTTCTTC,CASLPGQGFYNEQFF
many,TRBV12-3/TRBV12-4,13,TRBJ1-2,TRBD1,TGTGCCACCAAGGGACAGGGGTACTATGGCTACACCTTC,CATKGQGYYGYTF
many,TRBV5-6,15,TRBJ2-5,NA,TGTGCCAGCAGCTTACCGGGCCTCGCCCAAGAGACCCAGTACTTC,CASSLPGLAQETQYF
many,TRBV19,13,TRBJ2-1,NA,TGTGCCAGTGGGCGGGACGGGTACAATGAGCAGTTCTTC,CASGRDGYNEQFF
many,TRBV27,17,TRBJ2-3,TRBD2,TGTGCCAGCAGTTTATCGCTCGGGACTAGCTCCACAGATACGCAGTATTTT,CASSLSLGTSSTDTQYF
many,TRBV25-1,13,TRBJ2-5,NA,TGTGCCAGCAGTGCCCCCCCCCCGGGGAGCCAGTACTTC,CASSAPPPGSQYF
NA,TRBV5-6,12,TRBJ2-7,NA,TGTGCCAGCAGCTTTTCTTTGGGTGAGCAGTACTTC,CASSFSLGEQYF
NA,TRBV10-3,14,TRBJ2-7,NA,TGTGCCATCAGTGAGGCCCTAGCTCGGGGCGAGCAGTACTTC,CAISEALARGEQYF
few,TRBV6-5,15,TRBJ2-5,NA,TGTGCCAGCAGTTACAGGGGCGGCACCCAAGAGACCCAGTACTTC,CASSYRGGTQETQYF
many,TRBV28,14,TRBJ1-1,TRBD1,TGTGCCAGCAGCAGTACAGGGGGTAGAACTGAAGCTTTCTTT,CASSSTGGRTEAFF
few,TRBV11-3,16,TRBJ2-1,NA,TGTGCCAGCAGCCTTGGCGGGGCAGGGTCCTACAATGAGCAGTTCTTC,CASSLGGAGSYNEQFF
NA,TRBV6-2/TRBV6-3,15,TRBJ2-1,TRBD1,TGTGCCAGCAGTGAAGCAGGGGGCGCCTACAATGAGCAGTTCTTC,CASSEAGGAYNEQFF